These 9 T cell receptor beta chains came from one sample sequenced in a study of CD8+CD57+ T cells in acquired aplastic anemia. Genomic DNA, serving as template, underwent TCR beta VDJ and CDR3 profiling. From the reads, TCRdb called clonotypes with MiXCR, one entry per CDR3 protein. Here the sample spans roughly 80,000 distinct CDR3 sequences, roughly 70% being singletons. Whoever was chosen for sequencing had shown CD8+CD57+ cell expansion by flow cytometry. The material sequenced was sorted CD4+, CD8+, or CD8+CD57+ T cells (not recorded which) from PBMCs. These receptors were collected from a human donor with aplastic anemia.

This chain uses TRBV5-7 with TRBJ2-3; D is possibly TRBD1 (6 bases). TRBV5-7 is an ORF for which the function is uncertain. This CDR3 has 14 residues. Trimming removed 5 bases from V and 2 bases from J, with 12 bases in between. The DNA of the CDR3 is TGTGCCAGCAGTCGCAGACAGGCCACAGATACGCAGTATTTT. Translating it yields CASSRRQATDTQYF.

Notes on this clonotype: At one end the junction does not follow the germline gene, possibly because of a read error. The chain is built from TRBV11-2 and TRBJ2-3; possible D gene TRBD2, 7 bases. This CDR3 is built from 15 residues. Germline values: CDR1 SGHAT, CDR2 FQNNGV. The CDR3 protein is CASRERLGGADTQYF. For the CDR3, the DNA is TGTGCCAGCAGAGAAAGGTTAGGGGGGGCAGATACGCAGTACTTT.

In its sample, this clonotype was seen a few times. The gene calls are TRBV10-3 and TRBJ2-7; unclear D gene. The CDR3 extends over 12 amino acids. The V gene's germline CDR1 is ENHRY and CDR2 SYGVKD. CDR3 in DNA: TGTTCGACCGCACAGTACCACTACGAGCAGTACTTC. Amino acids: CSTAQYHYEQYF.

The sample holds a few counts of this clonotype. The chain links TRBV30 to TRBJ1-1; D perhaps matches TRBD1 (5 bases). V was trimmed by 2 bases and J by 3 bases, leaving 13 bases between them. From germline, CDR1 is GTSNPN and CDR2 SVGIG (reference sequence). This CDR3 has 14 amino acids. The chain's CDR3 is CAWSPGMGDTEAFF. The CDR3 region has the DNA TGTGCCTGGAGTCCCGGGATGGGGGACACTGAAGCTTTCTTT. Combining the CDR3 with reference TRBV30 and TRBJ1-1 gives the whole variable domain SQTIHQWPATLVQPVGSPLSLECTVEGTSNPNLYWYRQAAGRGLQLLFYSVGIGQISSEVPQNLSASRPQDRQFILSSKKLLLSDSGFYLCAWSPGMGDTEAFFGQGTRLTVV.

This clonotype was counted at least ten times. The chain couples TRBV13 to TRBJ1-6; TRBD1 matches 8 bases. The CDR3 is 14 residues long. V lost 3 bases to trimming and J lost 7 bases; unmatched junction nucleotides: 2. Per the germline V gene, CDR1 is PRHDT and CDR2 is FYEKMQ (reference sequence). The DNA for the CDR3 is TGTGCCAGCAGCTTGGGACAGGTGAATTCACCCCTCCACTTT. Translated: CASSLGQVNSPLHF. Using reference TRBV13 and TRBJ1-6 for the parts outside the CDR3, the full variable domain is AAGVIQSPRHLIKEKRETATLKCYPIPRHDTVYWYQQGPGQDPQFLISFYEKMQSDKGSIPDRFSAQQFSDYHSELNMSSLELGDSALYFCASSLGQVNSPLHFGNGTRLTVT.

On this clonotype itself: A single base separates this from a much larger clone, so it may be a read error. The conserved final phenylalanine or tryptophan is absent from the CDR3, which likely points to a read error. The CDR3 reads CASNTGWTEAFL. As DNA, the CDR3 is TGTGCCAGCAACACCGGGTGGACTGAAGCTTTCCTT. The gene calls are TRBV10-3 and TRBJ1-1; D gene ambiguous. Per germline, CDR1 ENHRY and CDR2 SYGVKD. This CDR3 is 12 amino acids long. V was clipped by 10 bases and J by 5 bases, with 14 bases between them.

The chain employs TRBV5-6 and TRBJ1-2, with D maybe TRBD1 (6 bases). Between the trimmed V and J ends, which lost 4 bases and 7 bases, there was a span of 11 bases. CDR1 and CDR2 (germline): SGHDT, YYEEEE. CDR3 length equals 12 residues. The CDR3 loop reads CASSAGTSGYTF. The CDR3 coding sequence is TGTGCCAGCAGCGCCGGGACAAGTGGCTACACCTTC.

The chain has TRBV2 and TRBJ2-3, with 11 bases aligning to TRBD2. CDR1 and CDR2 (germline): SNHLY, FYNNEI. With 5 bases clipped from V and 4 bases from J, the junction kept 2 bases outside the gene matches. The CDR3 length is 14 residues. CDR3 region: CASSISGRADTQYF. For the CDR3, the DNA is TGTGCCAGCAGTATTAGCGGGAGGGCAGATACGCAGTATTTT.

The chain combines TRBV2 with TRBJ2-7; maybe TRBD2 (5 bases). This CDR3 has 11 residues. V was clipped by 10 bases and J by 4 bases, with 11 bases between them. The germline gives CDR1 SNHLY, CDR2 FYNNEI. CDR3 in DNA: TGTGCCAACGGGGTACGGTACGAGCAGTACTTC. Protein: CANGVRYEQYF.